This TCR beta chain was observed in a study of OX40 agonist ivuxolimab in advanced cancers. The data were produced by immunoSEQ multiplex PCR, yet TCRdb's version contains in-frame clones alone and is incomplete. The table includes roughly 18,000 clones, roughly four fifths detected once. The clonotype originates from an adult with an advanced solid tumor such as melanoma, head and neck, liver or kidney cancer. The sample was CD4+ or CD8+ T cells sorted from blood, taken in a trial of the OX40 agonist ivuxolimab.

CDR3 nucleotide sequence: TGTGCCAGCAGCTTGGTGGGAGGAGCCTCCTACGAGCAGTACTTC. Its translation: CASSLVGGASYEQYF. This sequence joins TRBV7-2 and TRBJ2-7, with D possibly being TRBD2 (6 bases). V was cut by 3 bases and J by 0 bases, with 12 bases left in between. This CDR3 is built from 15 residues. Looked up from germline, CDR1 is SGHTA and CDR2 is FQGNSA.